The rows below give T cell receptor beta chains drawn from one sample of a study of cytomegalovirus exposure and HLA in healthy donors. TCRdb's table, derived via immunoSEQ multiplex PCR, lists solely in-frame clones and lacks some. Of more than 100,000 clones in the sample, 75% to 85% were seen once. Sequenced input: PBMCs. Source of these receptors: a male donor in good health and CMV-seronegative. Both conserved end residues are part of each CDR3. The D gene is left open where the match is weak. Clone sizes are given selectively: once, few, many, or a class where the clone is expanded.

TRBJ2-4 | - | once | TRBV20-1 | CSARGGDIQYF | TGCAGTGCTAGAGGGGGGGACATTCAGTACTTC
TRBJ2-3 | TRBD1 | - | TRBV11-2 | CASSQGTGPPAGDTQYF | TGTGCCAGCAGCCAAGGGACAGGGCCTCCCGCCGGGGATACGCAGTATTTT
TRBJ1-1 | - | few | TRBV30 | CAWSVWQGNTEAFF | TGTGCCTGGAGTGTATGGCAGGGGAACACTGAAGCTTTCTTT
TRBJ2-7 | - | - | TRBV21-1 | CASPGSKHPSYEQYF | TGTGCCAGCCCCGGGTCCAAGCACCCCTCCTACGAGCAGTACTTC
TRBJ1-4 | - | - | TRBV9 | CASSPTVGPEKLFF | TGTGCCAGCAGCCCCACAGTCGGCCCAGAAAAACTGTTTTTT
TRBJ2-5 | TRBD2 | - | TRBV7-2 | CASSPNPGLAGDQETQYF | TGTGCCAGCAGCCCTAACCCGGGACTAGCGGGGGACCAAGAGACCCAGTACTTC
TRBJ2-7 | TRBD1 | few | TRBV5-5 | CASSAWTGPYEQYF | TGTGCCAGCAGCGCCTGGACAGGGCCGTACGAGCAGTACTTC
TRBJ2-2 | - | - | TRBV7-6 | CASSLSSHNTGELFF | TGTGCCAGCAGCCTAAGCTCCCACAACACCGGGGAGCTGTTTTTT
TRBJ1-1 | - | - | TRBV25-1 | CASSATNTEAFF | TGTGCCAGCAGTGCCACTAACACTGAAGCTTTCTTT
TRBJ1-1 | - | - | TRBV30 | CASGLQGGTEAFF | TGTGCCTCTGGGCTGCAGGGCGGTACTGAAGCTTTCTTT
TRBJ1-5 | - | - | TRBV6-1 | CASSREWDSNQPQHF | TGTGCCAGCAGTCGGGAATGGGATAGCAATCAGCCCCAGCATTTT
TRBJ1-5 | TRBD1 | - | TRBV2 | CASSPDGQGLQPQHF | TGTGCCAGCAGCCCCGACGGACAGGGACTTCAGCCCCAGCATTTT